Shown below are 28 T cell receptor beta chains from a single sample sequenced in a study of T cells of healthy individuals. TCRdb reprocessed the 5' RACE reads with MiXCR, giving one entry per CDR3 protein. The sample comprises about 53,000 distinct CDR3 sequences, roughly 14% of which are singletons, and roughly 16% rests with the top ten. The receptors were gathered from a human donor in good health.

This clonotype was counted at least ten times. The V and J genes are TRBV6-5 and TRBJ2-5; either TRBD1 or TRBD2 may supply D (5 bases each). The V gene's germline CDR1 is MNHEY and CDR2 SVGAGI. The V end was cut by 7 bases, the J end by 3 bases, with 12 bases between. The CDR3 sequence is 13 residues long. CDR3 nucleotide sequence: TGTGCCAGCAACCCGCTGGGGGAAGAGACCCAGTACTTC. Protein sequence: CASNPLGEETQYF.

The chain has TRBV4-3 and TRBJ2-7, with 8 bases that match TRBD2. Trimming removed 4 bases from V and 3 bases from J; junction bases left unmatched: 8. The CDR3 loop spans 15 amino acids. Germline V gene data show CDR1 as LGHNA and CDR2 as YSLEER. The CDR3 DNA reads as TGCGCCAGCAGCCCCCTAAGTACTAGCGGCTACGAGCAGTACTTC. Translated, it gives CASSPLSTSGYEQYF.

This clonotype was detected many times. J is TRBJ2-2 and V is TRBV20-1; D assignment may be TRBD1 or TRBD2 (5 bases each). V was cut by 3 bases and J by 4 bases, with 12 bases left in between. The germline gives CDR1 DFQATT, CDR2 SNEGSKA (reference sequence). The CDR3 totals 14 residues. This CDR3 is CSASPVGTTGELFF. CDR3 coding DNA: TGCAGTGCTAGCCCGGTCGGGACCACCGGGGAGCTGTTTTTT.

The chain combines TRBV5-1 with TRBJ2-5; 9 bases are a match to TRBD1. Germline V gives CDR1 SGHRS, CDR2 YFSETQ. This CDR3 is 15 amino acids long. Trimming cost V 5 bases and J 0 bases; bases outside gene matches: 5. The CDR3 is CASRSTGGNQETQYF. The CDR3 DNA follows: TGCGCCAGCAGGTCGACAGGGGGAAACCAAGAGACCCAGTACTTC.

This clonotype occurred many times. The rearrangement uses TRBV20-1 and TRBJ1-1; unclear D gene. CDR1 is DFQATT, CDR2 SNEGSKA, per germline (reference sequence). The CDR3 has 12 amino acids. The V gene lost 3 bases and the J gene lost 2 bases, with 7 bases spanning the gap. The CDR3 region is CSARSPNTEAFF. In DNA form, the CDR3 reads TGCAGTGCTAGGTCGCCAAACACTGAAGCTTTCTTT.

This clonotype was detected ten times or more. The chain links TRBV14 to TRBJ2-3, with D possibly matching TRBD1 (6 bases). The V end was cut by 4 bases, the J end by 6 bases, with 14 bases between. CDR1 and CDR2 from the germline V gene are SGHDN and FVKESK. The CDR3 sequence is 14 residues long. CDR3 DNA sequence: TGTGCCAGCAGCCCCCAAAACAGGGCGGATACGCAGTATTTT. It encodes CASSPQNRADTQYF. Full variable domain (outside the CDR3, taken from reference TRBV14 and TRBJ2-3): EAGVTQFPSHSVIEKGQTVTLRCDPISGHDNLYWYRRVMGKEIKFLLHFVKESKQDESGMPNNRFLAERTGGTYSTLKVQPAELEDSGVYFCASSPQNRADTQYFGPGTRLTVL.

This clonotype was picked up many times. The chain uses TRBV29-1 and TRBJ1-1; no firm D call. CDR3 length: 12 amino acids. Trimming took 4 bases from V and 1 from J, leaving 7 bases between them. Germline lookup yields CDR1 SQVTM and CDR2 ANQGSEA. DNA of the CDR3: TGCAGCGTTGGGGAATGGAACACTGAAGCTTTCTTT. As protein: CSVGEWNTEAFF.

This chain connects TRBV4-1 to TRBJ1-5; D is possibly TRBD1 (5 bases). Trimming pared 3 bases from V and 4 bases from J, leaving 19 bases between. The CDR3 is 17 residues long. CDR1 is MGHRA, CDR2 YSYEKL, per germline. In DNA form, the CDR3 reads TGCGCCAGCAGCCACACCCCAGGCGGGGGAGGAAATCAGCCCCAGCATTTT. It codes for CASSHTPGGGGNQPQHF.

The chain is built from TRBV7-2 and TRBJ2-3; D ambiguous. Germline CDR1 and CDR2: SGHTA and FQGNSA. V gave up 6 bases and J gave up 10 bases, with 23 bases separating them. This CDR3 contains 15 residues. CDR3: CASSHIFGTPSPQYF. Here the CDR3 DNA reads TGTGCCAGCAGTCATATATTCGGTACCCCCTCTCCGCAGTATTTT.

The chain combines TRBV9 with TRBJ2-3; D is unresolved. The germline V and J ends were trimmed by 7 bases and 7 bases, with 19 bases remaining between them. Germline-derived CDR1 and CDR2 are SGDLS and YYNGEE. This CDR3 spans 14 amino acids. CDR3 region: CASGEKELRHTQYF. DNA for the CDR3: TGTGCCAGCGGAGAAAAAGAACTAAGGCATACGCAGTATTTT.

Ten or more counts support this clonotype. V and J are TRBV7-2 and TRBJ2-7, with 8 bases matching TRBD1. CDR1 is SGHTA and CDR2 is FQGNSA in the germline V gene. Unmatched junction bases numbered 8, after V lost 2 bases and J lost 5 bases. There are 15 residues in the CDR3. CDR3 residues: CASSLRGQEANEQYF. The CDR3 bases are TGTGCCAGCAGCTTAAGGGGACAGGAGGCCAACGAGCAGTACTTC.

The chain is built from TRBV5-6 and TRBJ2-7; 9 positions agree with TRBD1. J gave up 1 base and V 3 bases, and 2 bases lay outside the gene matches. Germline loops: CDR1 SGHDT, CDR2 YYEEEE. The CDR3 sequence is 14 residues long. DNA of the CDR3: TGTGCCAGCAGCTCCGGGACAGGGTCCTACGAGCAGTACTTC. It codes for CASSSGTGSYEQYF.

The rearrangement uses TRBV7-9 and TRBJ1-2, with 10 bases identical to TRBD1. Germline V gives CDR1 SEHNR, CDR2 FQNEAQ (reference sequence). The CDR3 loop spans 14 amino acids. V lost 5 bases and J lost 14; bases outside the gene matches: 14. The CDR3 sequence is CASSPSTGGVGGTF. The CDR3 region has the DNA TGTGCCAGCAGCCCGTCGACAGGGGGCGTGGGAGGTACCTTC.

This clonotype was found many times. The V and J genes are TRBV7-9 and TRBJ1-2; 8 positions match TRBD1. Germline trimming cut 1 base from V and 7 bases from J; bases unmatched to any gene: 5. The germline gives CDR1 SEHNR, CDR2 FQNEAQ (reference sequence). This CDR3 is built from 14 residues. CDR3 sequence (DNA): TGTGCCAGCAGCTTAGTCCAGGGGGCTGGTGGCTACACCTTC. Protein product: CASSLVQGAGGYTF.

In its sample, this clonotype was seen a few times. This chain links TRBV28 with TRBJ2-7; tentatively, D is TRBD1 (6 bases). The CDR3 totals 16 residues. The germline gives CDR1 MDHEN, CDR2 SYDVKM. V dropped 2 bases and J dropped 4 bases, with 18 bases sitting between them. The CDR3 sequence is CASSLITAGVSYEQYF. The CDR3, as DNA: TGTGCCAGCAGTTTAATCACCGCAGGGGTCTCGTACGAGCAGTACTTC.

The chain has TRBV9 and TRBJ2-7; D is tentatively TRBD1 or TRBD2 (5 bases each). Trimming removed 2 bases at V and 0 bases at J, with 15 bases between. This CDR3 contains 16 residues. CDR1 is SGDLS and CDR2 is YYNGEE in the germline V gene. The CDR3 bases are TGTGCCAGCAGCGTCGGGGCCGCCTTATCCTCCTACGAGCAGTACTTC. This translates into CASSVGAALSSYEQYF. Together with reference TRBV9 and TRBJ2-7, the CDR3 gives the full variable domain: DSGVTQTPKHLITATGQRVTLRCSPRSGDLSVYWYQQSLDQGLQFLIQYYNGEERAKGNILERFSAQQFPDLHSELNLSSLELGDSALYFCASSVGAALSSYEQYFGPGTRLTVT.

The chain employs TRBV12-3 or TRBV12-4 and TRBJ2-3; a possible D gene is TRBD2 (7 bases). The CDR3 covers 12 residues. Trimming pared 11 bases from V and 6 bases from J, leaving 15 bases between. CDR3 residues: CAGRGAGDTQYF. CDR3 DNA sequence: TGTGCCGGCCGGGGGGCGGGGGATACGCAGTATTTT.

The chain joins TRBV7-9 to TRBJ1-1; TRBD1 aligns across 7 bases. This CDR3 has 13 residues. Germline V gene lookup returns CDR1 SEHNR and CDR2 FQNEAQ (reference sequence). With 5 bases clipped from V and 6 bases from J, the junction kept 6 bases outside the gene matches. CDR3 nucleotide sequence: TGTGCCAGCAGCCCGCCGGGACAGCCTGAAGCTTTCTTT. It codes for CASSPPGQPEAFF.

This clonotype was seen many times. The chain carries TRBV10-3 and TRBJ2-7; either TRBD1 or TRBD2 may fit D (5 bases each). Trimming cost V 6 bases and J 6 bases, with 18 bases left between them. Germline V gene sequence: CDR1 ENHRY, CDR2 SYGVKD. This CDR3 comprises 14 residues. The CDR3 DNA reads TGTGCCATCAGGGCCGGGACGGCCACCGGCGAGCAGTACTTC. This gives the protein CAIRAGTATGEQYF.

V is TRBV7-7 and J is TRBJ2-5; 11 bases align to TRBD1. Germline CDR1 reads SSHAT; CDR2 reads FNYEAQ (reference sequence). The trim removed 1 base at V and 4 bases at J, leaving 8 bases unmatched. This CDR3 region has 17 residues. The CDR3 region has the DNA TGTGCCAGCAGCTTAGGTTCCTCCGGACAGGGGGCAGAGACCCAGTACTTC. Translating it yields CASSLGSSGQGAETQYF. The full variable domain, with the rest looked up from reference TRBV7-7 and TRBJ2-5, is GAGVSQSPRYKVTKRGQDVTLRCDPISSHATLYWYQQALGQGPEFLTYFNYEAQPDKSGLPSDRFSAERPEGSISTLTIQRTEQRDSAMYRCASSLGSSGQGAETQYFGPGTRLLVL.

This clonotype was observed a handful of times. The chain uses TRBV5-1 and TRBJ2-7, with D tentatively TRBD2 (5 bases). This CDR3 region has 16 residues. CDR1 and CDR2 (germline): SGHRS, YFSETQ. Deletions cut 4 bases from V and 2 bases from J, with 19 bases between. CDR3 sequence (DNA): TGCGCCAGCAGCCCAGGAGGCCCGCGGATCGCCTACGAGCAGTACTTC. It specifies CASSPGGPRIAYEQYF.

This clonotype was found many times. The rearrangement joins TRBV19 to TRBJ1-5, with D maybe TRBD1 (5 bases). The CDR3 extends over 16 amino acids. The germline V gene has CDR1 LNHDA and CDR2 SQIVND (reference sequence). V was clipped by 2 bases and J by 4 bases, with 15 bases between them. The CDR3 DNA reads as TGTGCCAGTAGTATAAGTGGAGACAGTCCGAATCAGCCCCAGCATTTT. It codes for CASSISGDSPNQPQHF.

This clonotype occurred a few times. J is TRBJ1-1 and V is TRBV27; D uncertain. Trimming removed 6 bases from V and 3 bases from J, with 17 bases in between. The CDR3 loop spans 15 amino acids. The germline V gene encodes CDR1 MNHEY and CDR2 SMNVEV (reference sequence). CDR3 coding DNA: TGTGCCAGCAGACCTACCGAGGAAGGCCACACTGAAGCTTTCTTT. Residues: CASRPTEEGHTEAFF.

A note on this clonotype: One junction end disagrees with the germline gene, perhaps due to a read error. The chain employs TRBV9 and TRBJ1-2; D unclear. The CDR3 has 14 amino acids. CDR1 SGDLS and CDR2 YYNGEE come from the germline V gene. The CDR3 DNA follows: TGTGCCAGCAGCGTAGTTCCGGGTAACTATGACTACACCTTC. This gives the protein CASSVVPGNYDYTF.

CDR3 loop: CSDRTVEETQYF. CDR3 in DNA: TGCAGCGACCGGACAGTTGAAGAGACCCAGTACTTC. J is TRBJ2-5 and V is TRBV29-1; the D gene is possibly TRBD1 (6 bases). The V end was cut by 7 bases, the J end by 3 bases, with 12 bases between. CDR1 and CDR2 (germline): SQVTM, ANQGSEA. The CDR3 is 12 amino acids.

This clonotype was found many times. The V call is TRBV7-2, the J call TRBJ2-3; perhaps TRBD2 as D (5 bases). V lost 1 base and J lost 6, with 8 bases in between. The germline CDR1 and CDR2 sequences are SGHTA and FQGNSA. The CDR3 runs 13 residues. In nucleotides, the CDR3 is TGTGCCAGCAGCTTAGAGGGAGTGGATACGCAGTATTTT. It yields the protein CASSLEGVDTQYF.

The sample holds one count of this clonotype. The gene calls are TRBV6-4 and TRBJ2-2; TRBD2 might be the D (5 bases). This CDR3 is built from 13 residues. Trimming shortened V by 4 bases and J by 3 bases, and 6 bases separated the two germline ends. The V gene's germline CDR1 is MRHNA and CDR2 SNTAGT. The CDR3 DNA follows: TGTGCCAGCAGTGCGAGGGACACCGGGGAGCTGTTTTTT. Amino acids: CASSARDTGELFF.

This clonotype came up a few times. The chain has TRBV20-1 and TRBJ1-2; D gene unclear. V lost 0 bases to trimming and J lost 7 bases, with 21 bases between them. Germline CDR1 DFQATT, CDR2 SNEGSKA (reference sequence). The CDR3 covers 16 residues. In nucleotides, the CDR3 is TGCAGTGCTAGAGATTATGGAGGGCGCACCCACTCTGGCTACACCTTC. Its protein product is CSARDYGGRTHSGYTF.